A single sample is the source of the 25 T cell receptor beta chains below, sequenced in a study of T cells in Graves' hyperthyroidism and ophthalmopathy. There were TCR beta CDR3 regions amplified from RNA transcripts. HTBI primers were the set used in a first-round RT-PCR of the TCR CDR3. TCRdb passed the multiplex PCR reads through MiXCR, listing each CDR3 protein once. The sample shows over 700,000 distinct CDR3 sequences, around 38% of them seen only once. The specimen was blood. These receptors all come from a young man with Graves' hyperthyroidism.

A note on this clonotype: This may be a read error: a much more frequent sequence differs by one nucleotide. The rearrangement joins TRBV12-3 or TRBV12-4 to TRBJ2-7; 7 bases are a match to TRBD1. The CDR3 is made up of 13 amino acids. The CDR3 spells CASRPGTAYELYF. As DNA, the CDR3 is TGTGCCAGCCGCCCCGGGACAGCCTACGAGCTGTACTTC.

This clonotype has at least ten counts. The chain carries TRBV9 and TRBJ2-7; D call uncertain. V was cut by 0 bases and J by 3 bases, with 7 bases left in between. Germline V gives CDR1 SGDLS, CDR2 YYNGEE. The length of the CDR3 is 13 residues. CDR3 sequence reads: CASSVEVSYEQYF. The CDR3, as DNA: TGTGCCAGCAGCGTAGAGGTCAGCTACGAGCAGTACTTC. The full variable domain, its missing parts supplied by reference TRBV9 and TRBJ2-7, is DSGVTQTPKHLITATGQRVTLRCSPRSGDLSVYWYQQSLDQGLQFLIQYYNGEERAKGNILERFSAQQFPDLHSELNLSSLELGDSALYFCASSVEVSYEQYFGPGTRLTVT.

This clonotype came up many times. The chain uses TRBV29-1 and TRBJ2-7; the match to TRBD1 covers 11 bases. The V gene's germline CDR1 is SQVTM and CDR2 ANQGSEA. V trimming: 1 base; J trimming: 3 bases; junction bases outside the gene matches: 11. The CDR3 contains 17 residues. CDR3: CSVEGGNGQGADYEQYF. CDR3 nucleotides: TGCAGCGTTGAAGGGGGGAATGGACAGGGGGCTGACTACGAGCAGTACTTC.

This clonotype came up a few times. V gene TRBV9 combines with J gene TRBJ1-5; TRBD1 aligns across 7 bases. The CDR3 is made up of 14 amino acids. Germline assignment: CDR1 SGDLS and CDR2 YYNGEE. V shed 2 bases, J shed 8 bases, and the junction held 7 bases outside the gene matches. CDR3 protein: CASSVEGAREPQHF. In DNA, the CDR3 is TGTGCCAGCAGCGTTGAGGGGGCTAGGGAGCCCCAGCATTTT.

This chain connects TRBV29-1 to TRBJ2-7; TRBD2 aligns across 10 bases. V shed 6 bases and J 9 bases; nucleotides not matched to a gene: 14. The CDR3 spans 14 residues. Germline V CDR1 and CDR2: SQVTM, ANQGSEA. The CDR3 is CSVDHTGGTSAQYF. The CDR3, as DNA: TGCAGCGTAGACCATACAGGGGGGACTAGCGCGCAGTACTTC.

This clonotype was seen only a few times. The chain is built from TRBV2 and TRBJ1-5; D possibly corresponds to TRBD1 (6 bases). Between the trimmed V and J ends, which lost 0 bases and 7 bases, there was a span of 13 bases. This CDR3 region has 15 residues. In germline, CDR1 is SNHLY, CDR2 FYNNEI. The CDR3 nucleotides read TGTGCCAGCAGTGAAGCGGGGGCAGGTAAACAGCCCCAGCATTTT. Amino acid sequence: CASSEAGAGKQPQHF.

This clonotype was counted once. A read error may be the cause here, since a much bigger clone is one base away. The chain links TRBV2 to TRBJ1-6; TRBD1 might be the D (5 bases). The CDR3 length is 15 residues. Trimming cost V 4 bases and J 4 bases, with 11 bases left between them. In germline, CDR1 is SNHLY, CDR2 FYNNEI. The CDR3 loop is CASSGGTVYNSPLHF. In nucleotides, the CDR3 is TGTGCCAGCAGTGGCGGGACTGTTTATAATTCACCCCTCCACTTT.

This chain connects TRBV5-1 to TRBJ2-7; 10 bases match TRBD2. This CDR3 has 13 residues. Germline CDR1 reads SGHRS; CDR2 reads YFSETQ. Trimming took 6 bases from V and 5 from J; bases not matched to a gene: 5. CDR3 amino acids: CASNLAGEDEQYF. CDR3 nucleotides: TGCGCCAGCAATCTAGCGGGAGAGGACGAGCAGTACTTC.

A word on this clonotype: An end of the junction does not agree with germline; a read error may underlie this. The rearrangement uses TRBV20-1 and TRBJ2-7; TRBD2 agrees at 8 bases. Germline lookup yields CDR1 DFQATT and CDR2 SNEGSKA (reference sequence). The CDR3 spans 13 residues. As DNA, the CDR3 is TGCAGTGCTAGGATTAGCGGGACGGACGAGCAGCACTTC. Translated, it gives CSARISGTDEQHF.

The J gene is TRBJ2-2, the V gene TRBV7-6, with a tentative D call TRBD1 (6 bases). The CDR3 runs 20 residues. With 2 bases removed from V and 2 bases from J, the gap between germline ends came to 24 bases. From germline, CDR1 is SGHVS and CDR2 FNYEAQ. The CDR3 sequence: CASSLSRMGIARGNTGELFF. The CDR3 nucleotides read TGTGCCAGCAGCTTATCTCGGATGGGGATTGCCAGGGGAAACACCGGGGAGCTGTTTTTT.

This clonotype was found many times. The chain joins TRBV29-1 to TRBJ2-5, with 9 bases matching TRBD2. Germline trimming cut 5 bases from V and 5 bases from J; bases unmatched to any gene: 6. The germline gives CDR1 SQVTM, CDR2 ANQGSEA. CDR3 length: 13 residues. As DNA, the CDR3 is TGCAGCGTTCGGGCTAGCGGGGAGGAGACCCAGTACTTC. This translates into CSVRASGEETQYF.

This clonotype was recorded a few times. The chain is built from TRBV20-1 and TRBJ2-2, with D perhaps TRBD2 (5 bases). V lost 1 base to trimming and J lost 7 bases, with 10 bases between them. Germline V gene data show CDR1 as DFQATT and CDR2 as SNEGSKA (reference sequence). This CDR3 region has 13 residues. Here the CDR3 reads CSARVGGSGELFF. CDR3 nucleotides: TGCAGTGCTAGAGTAGGAGGTAGCGGGGAGCTGTTTTTT.

This clonotype showed up many times. The gene calls are TRBV25-1 and TRBJ2-7; TRBD2 matches 8 bases. The CDR3 covers 12 residues. The germline CDR1 and CDR2 sequences are MGHDK and SYGVNS. The V and J ends lost 9 bases and 5 bases, in that order; junction bases with no gene match: 6. The CDR3 nucleotides are TGTGCCAGTCTTTCCGGGAGGGACGAGCAGTACTTC. Amino acid sequence: CASLSGRDEQYF.

V and J are TRBV19 and TRBJ2-7; tentatively, D is TRBD2 (5 bases). Per the germline V gene, CDR1 is LNHDA and CDR2 is SQIVND (reference sequence). The CDR3 loop spans 14 amino acids. V was cut by 3 bases and J by 2 bases, with 11 bases left in between. The chain's CDR3 is CASSIRGFPYEQYF. As DNA, the CDR3 is TGTGCCAGTAGTATCCGAGGGTTTCCCTACGAGCAGTACTTC.

This clonotype was seen a few times. This chain connects TRBV5-1 to TRBJ1-1; 8 bases match TRBD1. Germline loops: CDR1 SGHRS, CDR2 YFSETQ. Losses at the gene ends were 3 bases for V and 2 bases for J; bases not matched to a gene: 6. This CDR3 contains 15 residues. This CDR3 is CASSSGQVLNTEAFF. The CDR3, as DNA: TGCGCCAGCAGCTCGGGACAGGTATTAAACACTGAAGCTTTCTTT. The entire variable domain, with the rest obtained from reference TRBV5-1 and TRBJ1-1, is as follows: KAGVTQTPRYLIKTRGQQVTLSCSPISGHRSVSWYQQTPGQGLQFLFEYFSETQRNKGNFPGRFSGRQFSNSRSEMNVSTLELGDSALYLCASSSGQVLNTEAFFGQGTRLTVV.

The chain recombines TRBV11-2 with TRBJ1-2; tentative D call: TRBD1 (6 bases). With 1 base removed from V and 8 bases from J, the gap between germline ends came to 14 bases. The CDR3 loop spans 14 amino acids. In germline, CDR1 is SGHAT, CDR2 FQNNGV. The CDR3 DNA reads TGTGCCAGCAGCTTAGTGAAGGGGGAGGGCGGCTACACCTTC. Its protein is CASSLVKGEGGYTF.

The rearrangement joins TRBV10-3 to TRBJ1-6; 8 nucleotides line up with TRBD1. V was clipped by 6 bases and J by 9 bases; unmatched bases: 7. This CDR3 has 14 amino acids. From germline, CDR1 is ENHRY and CDR2 SYGVKD. CDR3 sequence reads: CAIRPTGAGSPLHF. CDR3 DNA sequence: TGTGCCATCAGACCGACAGGGGCTGGTTCACCCCTCCACTTT.

In this sample, this clonotype turned up many times. The rearrangement joins TRBV6-6 to TRBJ1-1; maybe TRBD1 (6 bases). V was clipped by 4 bases and J by 1 base, with 16 bases between them. Germline V lookup: CDR1 MNHNY, CDR2 SVGAGI (reference sequence). The CDR3 spans 16 residues. The CDR3 is CASSSLLQGPNTEAFF. The CDR3 DNA reads TGTGCCAGCAGTTCCCTACTACAGGGACCGAACACTGAAGCTTTCTTT.

V gene TRBV7-2 combines with J gene TRBJ1-1; the D is unclear. V dropped 5 bases and J dropped 2 bases, with 9 bases sitting between them. The CDR3 runs to 13 residues. Germline values: CDR1 SGHTA, CDR2 FQGNSA. CDR3 DNA sequence: TGTGCCAGCAGCCCAGAGGTAAACACTGAAGCTTTCTTT. Translation: CASSPEVNTEAFF.

This rearrangement joins TRBV28 to TRBJ2-7; D uncertain. Trimming took off 5 bases at V and 5 bases at J, with 4 bases between the two ends. In germline, CDR1 is MDHEN, CDR2 SYDVKM. The CDR3 consists of 10 residues. CDR3 in DNA: TGTGCCAGCAGTCATAACGAGCAGTACTTC. Protein: CASSHNEQYF.

CDR3 loop: CASSWFSNTEAFF. For the CDR3, the DNA is TGTGCCAGCAGTTGGTTCAGCAACACTGAAGCTTTCTTT. The J gene is TRBJ1-1, the V gene TRBV12-3 or TRBV12-4, with unresolved D. Trimming took 4 bases from V and 2 from J, leaving 8 bases between them. The CDR3 consists of 13 residues.

The chain couples TRBV7-9 to TRBJ1-4, with 7 positions matching TRBD1. The CDR3 covers 16 residues. Germline V gene lookup returns CDR1 SEHNR and CDR2 FQNEAQ (reference sequence). Trimming at V came to 5 bases and at J to 4 bases, leaving 10 bases not matched to a gene. The CDR3 DNA sequence: TGTGCCAGCAGCCGAACAGGGGCTTTAAGTAATGAAAAACTGTTTTTT. This encodes CASSRTGALSNEKLFF.

This clonotype showed up many times. For the CDR3, the DNA is TGTGCCAGCAGCCAATCCCAAGAGACCCAGTACTTC. This gives the protein CASSQSQETQYF. The rearrangement joins TRBV12-3 or TRBV12-4 to TRBJ2-5; D unclear. CDR3 length: 12 residues. The ends were cut back, 6 bases at V and 1 base at J, with 6 bases in the middle.

This clonotype was detected only a few times. The V call is TRBV11-1, the J call TRBJ2-7; D is possibly TRBD1 or TRBD2 (5 bases each). V gave up 2 bases and J gave up 3 bases, with 11 bases separating them. There are 14 residues in the CDR3. Germline V gene sequence: CDR1 SGHAT, CDR2 FQDESV (reference sequence). The chain's CDR3 is CASSLRDGRYEQYF. The CDR3 DNA reads TGTGCCAGCAGCTTACGGGACGGGCGCTACGAGCAGTACTTC.

CDR3 bases: TGTGCCAGCAGTTTTAACGCCCCAGGTTTGATGGAGCAGTACTTC. Translation: CASSFNAPGLMEQYF. The chain carries TRBV12-3 or TRBV12-4 and TRBJ2-7; no clear D gene. V lost 3 bases to trimming and J lost 7 bases, with 19 bases between them. This CDR3 region has 15 residues.